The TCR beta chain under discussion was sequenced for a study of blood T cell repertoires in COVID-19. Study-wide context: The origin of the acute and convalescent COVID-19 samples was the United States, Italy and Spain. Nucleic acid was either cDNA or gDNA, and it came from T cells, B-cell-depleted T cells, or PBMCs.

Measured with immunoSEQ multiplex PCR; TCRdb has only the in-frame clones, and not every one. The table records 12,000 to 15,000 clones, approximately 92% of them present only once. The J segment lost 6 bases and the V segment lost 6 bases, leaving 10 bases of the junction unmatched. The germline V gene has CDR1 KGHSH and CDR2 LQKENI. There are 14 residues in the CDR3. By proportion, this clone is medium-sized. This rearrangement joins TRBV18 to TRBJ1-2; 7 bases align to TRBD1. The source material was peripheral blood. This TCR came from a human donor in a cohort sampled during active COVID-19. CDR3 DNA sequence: TGTGCCAGCTCGCTCGAACAGGGGAAGGATGGCTACACCTTC. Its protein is CASSLEQGKDGYTF.